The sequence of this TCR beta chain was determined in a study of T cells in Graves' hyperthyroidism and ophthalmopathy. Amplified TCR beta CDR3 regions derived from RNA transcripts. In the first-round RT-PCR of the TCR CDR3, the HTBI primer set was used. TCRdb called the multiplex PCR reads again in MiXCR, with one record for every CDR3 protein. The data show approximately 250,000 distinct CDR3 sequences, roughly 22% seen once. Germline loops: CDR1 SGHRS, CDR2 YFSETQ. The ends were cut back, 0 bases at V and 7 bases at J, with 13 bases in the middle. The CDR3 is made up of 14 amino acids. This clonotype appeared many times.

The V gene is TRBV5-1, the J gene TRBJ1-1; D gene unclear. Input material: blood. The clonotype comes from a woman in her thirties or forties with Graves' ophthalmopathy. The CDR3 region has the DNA TGCGCCAGCAGCTTGGTCGCGGGTAGTGGTGAAGCTTTCTTT. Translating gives CASSLVAGSGEAFF.